A selection of T cell receptor beta chains follows, all from one sample in a study of siplizumab effects on memory and regulatory T cells. TCRdb keeps only in-frame clones here, not all; method: immunoSEQ multiplex PCR. The repertoire holds tens of thousands of clones, with around 97% as singletons. The sequenced sample was naive CD4+ T cells sorted from blood. Every receptor here comes from a human donor in good health. Each CDR3 is given with its conserved first and last residue. D genes are given only for firm matches. Clone size is given for some rows only: seen once, a few or many times, or a class if the clone is expanded.

v_call	j_call	d_call	clone_size	cdr3_aa	cdr3_nt
TRBV15	TRBJ1-4	-	-	CATSRDGQGSEKLFF	TGTGCCACCAGCAGAGATGGGCAGGGGTCTGAAAAACTGTTTTTT
TRBV6-6	TRBJ2-1	-	-	CASSSYGGPDEEQFF	TGTGCCAGCAGTTCCTACGGGGGTCCCGATGAAGAGCAGTTCTTC
TRBV5-4	TRBJ1-6	-	-	CASSLAGEISPLHF	TGTGCCAGCAGCTTGGCGGGGGAAATATCACCCCTCCACTTT
TRBV6-1	TRBJ2-3	TRBD1	once	CASKTGGADTQYF	TGTGCCAGCAAGACAGGGGGCGCAGATACGCAGTATTTT
TRBV25-1	TRBJ2-5	-	-	CASSEDWGRETQYF	TGTGCCAGCAGTGAGGACTGGGGGAGAGAGACCCAGTACTTC
TRBV7-2	TRBJ2-1	-	-	CASSLAGGKGNEQFF	TGTGCCAGCAGCTTAGCGGGCGGGAAAGGGAATGAGCAGTTCTTC
TRBV15	TRBJ1-6	-	few	CATSRGKVGSYNSPLHF	TGTGCCACCAGCAGAGGTAAGGTGGGCTCCTATAATTCACCCCTCCACTTT
TRBV18	TRBJ2-1	-	-	CASSSLAEGYREQFF	TGTGCCAGCTCATCCTTGGCGGAGGGTTATCGTGAGCAGTTCTTC
TRBV5-1	TRBJ1-4	TRBD1	-	CASSRTGLSEKLFF	TGCGCCAGCAGCCGGACAGGGTTAAGCGAAAAACTGTTTTTT
TRBV18	TRBJ2-6	-	-	CASSPPTGANVLTF	TGTGCCAGCTCACCTCCGACTGGGGCCAACGTCCTGACTTTC
TRBV6-5	TRBJ1-2	TRBD1	-	CASSNYRGRDYGYTF	TGTGCCAGCAGTAACTACAGGGGGCGAGACTATGGCTACACCTTC
TRBV12-5	TRBJ1-2	-	-	CASGLVTVYGYTF	TGTGCTAGTGGTTTGGTAACAGTCTATGGCTACACCTTC
TRBV18	TRBJ1-2	-	once	CASSPPGGREPNYGYTF	TGTGCCAGCTCACCACCGGGGGGCAGAGAACCCAACTATGGCTACACCTTC
TRBV29-1	TRBJ2-2	TRBD2	-	CSVGGGTGELFF	TGCAGCGTCGGGGGAGGGACCGGGGAGCTGTTTTTT
TRBV10-3	TRBJ1-4	-	-	CAVGATNEKLFF	TGTGCCGTCGGGGCAACTAATGAAAAACTGTTTTTT
TRBV30	TRBJ2-2	TRBD1	-	CAWRGQINTGELFF	TGTGCCTGGAGGGGACAGATTAACACCGGGGAGCTGTTTTTT
TRBV4-3	TRBJ2-1	-	-	CASSQVGQKKYNEQFF	TGCGCCAGCAGCCAGGTAGGACAGAAAAAATACAATGAGCAGTTCTTC
TRBV27	TRBJ2-1	TRBD2	-	CASSITITSGERGEQFF	TGTGCCAGCAGTATAACTATTACTAGCGGGGAAAGGGGTGAGCAGTTCTTC
TRBV27	TRBJ2-5	TRBD2	once	CASSLGLAGGETQYF	TGTGCCAGCAGTTTAGGACTAGCGGGAGGAGAGACCCAGTACTTC
TRBV11-1	TRBJ2-1	-	once	CASSLVSRGEQFF	TGTGCCAGCAGCTTAGTATCCCGCGGTGAGCAGTTCTTC
TRBV5-4	TRBJ2-1	TRBD2	-	CASSLRRGAGVDEQFF	TGTGCCAGCAGCTTAAGGCGGGGGGCCGGAGTGGATGAGCAGTTCTTC
TRBV19	TRBJ2-7	-	-	CASKGGRSAGGLNEQYF	TGTGCCAGTAAGGGAGGGAGGAGTGCAGGGGGCTTGAACGAGCAGTACTTC
TRBV7-9	TRBJ2-5	-	once	CASSLVLGETQYF	TGTGCCAGCAGCTTAGTTCTGGGGGAGACCCAGTACTTC
TRBV5-6	TRBJ2-2	-	-	CASRYWWGRTGELFF	TGTGCCAGCAGGTATTGGTGGGGGCGCACCGGGGAGCTGTTTTTT
TRBV7-9	TRBJ1-1	-	-	CASSLKRTNTEAFF	TGTGCCAGCAGCTTAAAGCGGACGAACACTGAAGCTTTCTTT
TRBV5-5	TRBJ2-3	-	-	CASSYGWGDTQYF	TGTGCCAGCAGCTACGGGTGGGGAGATACGCAGTATTTT
TRBV5-1	TRBJ2-3	-	-	CASSLSSVPQNTQYF	TGCGCCAGCAGCTTGAGTAGCGTCCCACAGAATACGCAGTATTTT
TRBV11-3	TRBJ2-5	TRBD1	-	CASSHRGKETQYF	TGTGCCAGCAGCCACAGGGGCAAAGAGACCCAGTACTTC
TRBV6-5	TRBJ1-4	TRBD1	once	CASSRRDRAEKLFF	TGTGCCAGCAGCCGGAGGGACAGGGCTGAAAAACTGTTTTTT
TRBV5-1	TRBJ2-5	TRBD2	-	CASSLVRGFQETQYF	TGCGCCAGCAGCTTGGTGCGGGGGTTCCAAGAGACCCAGTACTTC
TRBV6-5	TRBJ2-3	-	once	CASSYSIVGPQYF	TGTGCCAGCAGTTACTCGATTGTAGGCCCGCAGTATTTT
TRBV28	TRBJ2-2	-	-	CASSFPNTGELFF	TGTGCCAGCAGTTTCCCGAACACCGGGGAGCTGTTTTTT
TRBV11-2	TRBJ2-2	-	-	CASSWTNTGELFF	TGTGCCAGCAGCTGGACGAACACCGGGGAGCTGTTTTTT
TRBV9	TRBJ2-7	TRBD1	-	CASSGRQGFYEQYF	TGTGCCAGCAGCGGCCGACAGGGTTTCTACGAGCAGTACTTC
TRBV6-5	TRBJ2-7	-	-	CASREGTGEQYF	TGTGCCAGCCGGGAAGGGACGGGCGAGCAGTACTTC
TRBV7-9	TRBJ1-1	-	-	CASSLPGADTEAFF	TGTGCCAGCAGCTTGCCGGGGGCCGACACTGAAGCTTTCTTT
TRBV18	TRBJ2-7	TRBD1	once	CASSPYRQGATYEQYF	TGTGCCAGCTCACCATACCGACAGGGAGCAACATACGAGCAGTACTTC
TRBV11-2	TRBJ2-7	-	-	CASSLDSPPNLEQYF	TGTGCCAGCAGCTTGGACTCCCCTCCGAACCTCGAGCAGTACTTC